The source of this T cell receptor (beta chain) is a study of beta chain features in type 1 diabetes. The CDR3 length is 12 residues. The trim removed 6 bases at V and 2 bases at J, leaving 1 base unmatched. From germline, CDR1 is SQVTM and CDR2 ANQGSEA. This clone was seen more than once but under ten times. Within the sample, other DNA sequences also encode this same CDR3. Expressed TCRB transcripts got sequenced, as all isolated RNA was reverse transcribed. The protocol was immunoSEQ multiplex PCR, while the TCRdb copy is restricted to in-frame clones and leaves out a portion. The sample shows about half a million clones, approximately 30% of them seen only once.

The sequenced sample was naive CD4+ T cells from blood. The sequence came from a young man in good health. The chain couples TRBV29-1 to TRBJ2-5, with 9 bases that match TRBD2. The CDR3 nucleotides are TGCAGCGTAACTAGCGGGCAAGAGACCCAGTACTTC. The encoded protein is CSVTSGQETQYF.